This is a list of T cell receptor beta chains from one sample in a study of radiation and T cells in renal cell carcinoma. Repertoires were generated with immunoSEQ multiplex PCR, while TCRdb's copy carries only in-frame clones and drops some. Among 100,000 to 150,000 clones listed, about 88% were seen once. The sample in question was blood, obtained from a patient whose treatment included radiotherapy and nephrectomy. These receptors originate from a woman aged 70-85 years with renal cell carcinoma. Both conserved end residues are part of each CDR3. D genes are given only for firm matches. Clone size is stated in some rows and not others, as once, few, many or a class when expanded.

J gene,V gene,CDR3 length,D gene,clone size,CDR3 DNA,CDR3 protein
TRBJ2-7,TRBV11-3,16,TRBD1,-,TGTGCCAGCAGCTCACGGACAGGGGGCTTAGCCTACGAGCAGTACTTC,CASSSRTGGLAYEQYF
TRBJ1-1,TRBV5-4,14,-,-,TGTGCCAGCACCCCGGGCCCTCTGGGGACTGAAGCTTTCTTT,CASTPGPLGTEAFF
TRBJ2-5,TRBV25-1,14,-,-,TGTGCCAGCAGTGAATCCATCACTGCCGGGACCCAGTACTTC,CASSESITAGTQYF
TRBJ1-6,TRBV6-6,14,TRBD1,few,TGTGCCTCAGGTACCAGGGGGCCTAATTCACCCCTCCACTTT,CASGTRGPNSPLHF
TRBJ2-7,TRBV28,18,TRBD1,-,TGTGCCAGCAGTCCCCCAGGACAGGGGGCTCGCTACTCCTACGAGCAGTACTTC,CASSPPGQGARYSYEQYF
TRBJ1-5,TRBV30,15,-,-,TGTGCCTGGACCTTACCCCAGGTCTACGATCAGCCCCAGCATTTT,CAWTLPQVYDQPQHF
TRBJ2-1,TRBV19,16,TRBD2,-,TGTGCCACCCGCTCAGAGGGCGGGGGGGCATCAAATGAGCAGTTCTTC,CATRSEGGGASNEQFF
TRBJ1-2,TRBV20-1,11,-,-,TGCAGTGCTAGATGGGCGGGGGGCTACACCTTC,CSARWAGGYTF
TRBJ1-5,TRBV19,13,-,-,TGTGCCACGACAAACACGTGGGATCAGCCCCAGCATTTT,CATTNTWDQPQHF
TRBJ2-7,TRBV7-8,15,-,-,TGTGCCAGCAGCTTAGCGGGGGGTAACTCCTACGAGCAGTACTTC,CASSLAGGNSYEQYF
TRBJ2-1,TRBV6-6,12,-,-,TGTGCCAGCAGTCAAAGGGGGAATGAGCAGTTCTTC,CASSQRGNEQFF
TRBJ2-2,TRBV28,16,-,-,TGTGCCAGCAGTTTAAGGGGTGGAGGTGGTTTCGGGGAGCTGTTTTTT,CASSLRGGGGFGELFF
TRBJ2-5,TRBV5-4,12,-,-,TGTGCCAGCAGCTTGGTTCAGGAGACCCAGTACTTC,CASSLVQETQYF
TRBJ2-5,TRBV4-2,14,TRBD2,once,TGTGCCAGCAGCCAGGCGGGGGTAGAAGAGACCCAGTACTTC,CASSQAGVEETQYF
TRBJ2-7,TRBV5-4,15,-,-,TGTGCCAGCAGCTTGGGGCAGGGGTCCTACTACGAGCAGTACTTC,CASSLGQGSYYEQYF
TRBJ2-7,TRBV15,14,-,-,TGTGCCACCAGCAGAGATCGTGTGACTTACGAGCAGTACTTC,CATSRDRVTYEQYF
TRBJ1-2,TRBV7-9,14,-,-,TGTGCCAGCAGCCGTGAGCCTCTTAACTATGGCTACACCTTC,CASSREPLNYGYTF
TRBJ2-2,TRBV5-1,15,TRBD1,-,TGCGCCAGCAGCGCGATTACAGGGGGCGGCGGGGAGCTGTTTTTT,CASSAITGGGGELFF
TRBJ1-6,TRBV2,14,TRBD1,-,TGTGCCAGCAGTACAGGGGGTTACGGTTCACCCCTCCACTTT,CASSTGGYGSPLHF
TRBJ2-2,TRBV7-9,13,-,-,TGTGCCAGCAGAAGGGACCTCACCGGGGAGCTGTTTTTT,CASRRDLTGELFF
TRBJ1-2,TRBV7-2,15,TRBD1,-,TGTGCCAGCAGCTTAGCGGGCGGGACAGGGAACGGCTACACCTTC,CASSLAGGTGNGYTF
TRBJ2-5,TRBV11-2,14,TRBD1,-,TGTGCCAGCAGCTTAGCCAGGGGGCGAGAGACCCAGTACTTC,CASSLARGRETQYF
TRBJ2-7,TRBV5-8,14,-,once,TGTGCCAGCAGCTTGTGGCGGGTGTCCTACGAGCAGTACTTC,CASSLWRVSYEQYF
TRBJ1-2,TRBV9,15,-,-,TGTGCCAGCAGCGTAGAGACAGAGACTAACTATGGCTACACCTTC,CASSVETETNYGYTF
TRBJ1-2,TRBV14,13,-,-,TGTGCCAGCAGCCAAGATAGAGACTATGGCTACACCTTC,CASSQDRDYGYTF
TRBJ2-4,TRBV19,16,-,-,TGTGCCAGTAGTATTGGGGGGACCCTAGCCAAAAACATTCAGTACTTC,CASSIGGTLAKNIQYF
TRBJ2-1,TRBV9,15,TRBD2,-,TGTGCCAGCAGCGTATATACTAGCGGGGGCAATGAGCAGTTCTTC,CASSVYTSGGNEQFF
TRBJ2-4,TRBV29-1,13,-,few,TGCAGCGTTGAAGGCGACCGAGGGAACATTCAGTACTTC,CSVEGDRGNIQYF
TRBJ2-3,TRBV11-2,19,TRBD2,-,TGTGCCAGCAGCTTATTAGGACTAGCGGGGGGGCCGCGGACAGATACGCAGTATTTT,CASSLLGLAGGPRTDTQYF
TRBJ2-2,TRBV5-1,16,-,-,TGCGCCAGCAGCTTGGCCGGGACTGGGGACACCGGGGAGCTGTTTTTT,CASSLAGTGDTGELFF
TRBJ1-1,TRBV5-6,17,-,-,TGTGCCAGCAGCTTGTTTTTCCGCCCGGGGCTGTTTACTGAAGCTTTCTTT,CASSLFFRPGLFTEAFF
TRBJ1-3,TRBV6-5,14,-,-,TGTGCCAGCGCCGTGGGGGTGGCCGGAAACACCATATATTTT,CASAVGVAGNTIYF
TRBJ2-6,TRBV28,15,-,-,TGTGCCAGCAGAGCCACAGGGTCTGGGGCCAACGTCCTGACTTTC,CASRATGSGANVLTF
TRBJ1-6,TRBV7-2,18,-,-,TGTGCCAGCAGCTTAGAGGTGCCGCGGGAGAAATTAAATTCACCCCTCCACTTT,CASSLEVPREKLNSPLHF